The T cell receptor beta chain described here comes from a study of blood T cell repertoires in COVID-19. This clone was counted only a few times. V was pared by 4 bases and J by 7 bases, with 5 bases of the junction left unmatched. The length of the CDR3 is 15 residues. CDR1 SNHLY and CDR2 FYNNEI come from the germline V gene. This table comes from immunoSEQ multiplex PCR, and its TCRdb copy is limited to in-frame clones, with some not included. The sample yields about 200,000 clones, about 90% seen once. The J gene is TRBJ2-2, the V gene TRBV2, with 11 bases matching TRBD2. The sample was peripheral blood. This receptor was identified in a woman aged 65 to 85 with acute or convalescent COVID-19. In DNA, the CDR3 is TGTGCCAGCAGTGGGCTACTAGCGGGAGACGGGGAGCTGTTTTTT. This gives the protein CASSGLLAGDGELFF.